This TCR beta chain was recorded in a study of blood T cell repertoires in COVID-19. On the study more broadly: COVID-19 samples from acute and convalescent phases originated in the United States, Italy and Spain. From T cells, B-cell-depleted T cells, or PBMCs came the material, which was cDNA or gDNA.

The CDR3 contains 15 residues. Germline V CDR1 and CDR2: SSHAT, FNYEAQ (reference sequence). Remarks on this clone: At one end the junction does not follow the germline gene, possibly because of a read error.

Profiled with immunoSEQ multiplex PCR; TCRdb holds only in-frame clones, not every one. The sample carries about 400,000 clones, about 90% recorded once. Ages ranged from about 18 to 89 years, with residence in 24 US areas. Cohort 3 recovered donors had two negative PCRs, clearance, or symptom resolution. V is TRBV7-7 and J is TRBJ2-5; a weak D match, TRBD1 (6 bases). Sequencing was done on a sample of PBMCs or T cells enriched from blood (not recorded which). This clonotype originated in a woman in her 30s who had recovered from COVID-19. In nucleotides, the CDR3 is TGTGCTAGCAGCTTAGGAGTGGACAGTAAAGAGACCCAGTACTTC. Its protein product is CASSLGVDSKETQYF. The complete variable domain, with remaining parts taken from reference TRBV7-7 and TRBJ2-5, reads GAGVSQSPRYKVTKRGQDVTLRCDPISSHATLYWYQQALGQGPEFLTYFNYEAQPDKSGLPSDRFSAERPEGSISTLTIQRTEQRDSAMYRCASSLGVDSKETQYFGPGTRLLVL.